The clone carrying this TCR beta chain was observed a single time. V dropped 1 base and J dropped 7 bases, with 18 bases sitting between them. Germline V gene lookup returns CDR1 SGDLS and CDR2 YYNGEE. CDR3 length: 17 amino acids. The protocol was immunoSEQ multiplex PCR, while the TCRdb copy is restricted to in-frame clones and leaves out a portion. The table lists over 15,000 clones, almost 85% of them singletons, with 9% to 10% in the top ten. This entry comes from a study of T cell changes during pregnancy in multiple sclerosis. The input for sequencing was CD8+ T cells from peripheral blood mononuclear cells, taken in the second trimester of pregnancy. The chain links TRBV9 to TRBJ1-6; D gene unclear. This clonotype was sampled from a female donor in good health, enrolled as a control in a pregnancy study. CDR3 sequence reads: CASSVLNVPGPNSPLHF. Here the CDR3 DNA reads TGTGCCAGCAGCGTATTGAATGTGCCAGGCCCAAATTCACCCCTCCACTTT. The full variable domain, its missing parts supplied by reference TRBV9 and TRBJ1-6, is DSGVTQTPKHLITATGQRVTLRCSPRSGDLSVYWYQQSLDQGLQFLIQYYNGEERAKGNILERFSAQQFPDLHSELNLSSLELGDSALYFCASSVLNVPGPNSPLHFGNGTRLTVT.